This T cell receptor (beta chain) was profiled in a study of blood T cell repertoires in COVID-19. Overall study: The United States, Italy and Spain were the sources of the acute and convalescent COVID-19 samples. PBMCs, B-cell-depleted T cells, or T cells were the source of the cDNA or gDNA that made up the material.

Produced via immunoSEQ multiplex PCR; TCRdb's table is partial and in-frame only. The sample contains fewer than 200,000 clones, more than 75% of which appear only once. Trimming at V came to 3 bases and at J to 3 bases, leaving 6 bases not matched to a gene. Germline V lookup: CDR1 LGHNA, CDR2 YSLEER. CDR3 length: 16 residues. The chain joins TRBV4-3 to TRBJ2-1, with 9 bases lining up with TRBD2. The specimen sequenced was peripheral blood. The TCR was taken from a man aged 50 to 60 who had recovered from COVID-19. The CDR3 region has the DNA TGCGCCAGCAGCCAGAGTTCGACTAGCGGCTACAATGAGCAGTTCTTC. Protein sequence: CASSQSSTSGYNEQFF.